The 3 T cell receptor beta chains below all came from one sample that was sequenced in a study of T cell repertoires in cytomegalovirus infection. One entry per CDR3 protein, called by TCRdb with MiXCR from the reads. The sample consists of some 900,000 distinct CDR3 sequences, approximately 30% of them appearing once. For these receptors, no antigen is known. This sample comprised cultured CD8+ T cells from PBMCs, obtained from culture after CMV antigen stimulation. These TCRs come from a human donor in good health (CMV status not recorded). Some clones in this sample may be carry-over from other donors' samples.

The chain has TRBV29-1 and TRBJ2-5, with 8 bases matching TRBD1. The CDR3 spans 15 residues. Germline V gene sequence: CDR1 SQVTM, CDR2 ANQGSEA. With 6 bases clipped from V and 3 bases from J, the junction kept 12 bases outside the gene matches. CDR3 in amino acids: CSVPTPGQVEETQYF. The CDR3, as DNA: TGCAGCGTGCCCACTCCGGGACAGGTTGAAGAGACCCAGTACTTC.

This clonotype was counted many times. V usage is TRBV10-3 and J usage is TRBJ1-1, with TRBD1 matching 10 bases. Trimming removed 2 bases from V and 4 bases from J; junction bases left unmatched: 13. This CDR3 has 18 residues. CDR1 and CDR2 (germline): ENHRY, SYGVKD. The CDR3 spells CAISEGKSGQGRGTEAFF. In nucleotides, the CDR3 is TGTGCCATCAGTGAGGGCAAATCGGGACAGGGGAGGGGCACTGAAGCTTTCTTT.

The V call is TRBV5-1, the J call TRBJ2-1, with D possibly TRBD2 on 7 matching bases. The germline CDR1 and CDR2 sequences are SGHRS and YFSETQ. With 6 bases removed from V and 5 bases from J, the gap between germline ends came to 15 bases. The CDR3 runs 14 residues. This CDR3 reads CASIGGGADNEQFF. The CDR3 nucleotides are TGCGCCAGCATAGGGGGGGGGGCCGACAATGAGCAGTTCTTC.